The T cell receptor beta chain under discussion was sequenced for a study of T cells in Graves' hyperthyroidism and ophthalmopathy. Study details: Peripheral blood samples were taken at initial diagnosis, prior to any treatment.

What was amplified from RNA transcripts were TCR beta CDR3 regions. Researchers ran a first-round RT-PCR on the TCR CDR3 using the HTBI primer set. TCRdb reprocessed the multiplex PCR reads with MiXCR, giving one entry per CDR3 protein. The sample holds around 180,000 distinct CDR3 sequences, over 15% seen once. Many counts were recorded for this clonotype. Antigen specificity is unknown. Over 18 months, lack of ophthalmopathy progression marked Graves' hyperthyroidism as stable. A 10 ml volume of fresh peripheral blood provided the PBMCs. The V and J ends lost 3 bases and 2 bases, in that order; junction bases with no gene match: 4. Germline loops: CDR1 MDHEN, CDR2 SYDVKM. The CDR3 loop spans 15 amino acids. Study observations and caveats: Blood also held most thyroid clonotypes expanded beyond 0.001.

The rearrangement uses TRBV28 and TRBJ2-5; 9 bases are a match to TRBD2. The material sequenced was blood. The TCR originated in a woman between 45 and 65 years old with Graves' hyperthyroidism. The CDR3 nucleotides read TGTGCCAGCAGTTTGATTCTAGCGGGACAAGAGACCCAGTACTTC. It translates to CASSLILAGQETQYF.